This TCR beta chain was identified during a study of blood T cell repertoires in COVID-19. Study-level information: There were acute and convalescent COVID-19 samples, and they came from the United States, Italy and Spain. In each case, the material was cDNA or gDNA derived from T cells, B-cell-depleted T cells, or PBMCs.

This clone was recorded only once. Germline loops: CDR1 SGHVS, CDR2 FNYEAQ. With V trimmed by 6 bases and J by 0 bases, 1 base remained unmatched. The CDR3 extends over 15 amino acids. The table came from immunoSEQ multiplex PCR; TCRdb's copy has only in-frame clones and leaves some out. The sample holds fewer than 350,000 clones, about nine tenths seen once. Sequencing used peripheral blood. The chain employs TRBV7-6 and TRBJ2-2; 10 bases map to TRBD2. The sequence was obtained from a man between 35 and 55 years old with active or convalescent COVID-19. Written as DNA, the CDR3 is TGTGCCAGCAGACTAGCGGGACCGAACACCGGGGAGCTGTTTTTT. This sequence encodes CASRLAGPNTGELFF.